This is a list of T cell receptor beta chains from one sample in a study of breast tumors, draining lymph nodes, adjacent tissues. TCRdb used MiXCR to reprocess the multiplex PCR reads, holding one entry per CDR3 protein. The sample shows fewer than 90,000 distinct CDR3 sequences, approximately 28% of them seen only once. Specimen: axillary lymph node tissue. The source of these receptors is a female donor with breast cancer. Some clones in this sample may be carry-over from other donors' samples. Each CDR3 is given with its conserved first and last residue. The D gene is left open where the match is weak. Some rows have no size entry. The others give once, few or many, or a class for an expanded clone.

size	D	V	J	DNA	CDR3
many	.	TRBV19	TRBJ2-1	TGTGCCAGTAGTCCTCACCCATACAATGAGCAGTTCTTC	CASSPHPYNEQFF
many	.	TRBV5-8	TRBJ2-7	TGTGCCAGCAGCTCCAGGACAGACTACGAGCAGTACTTC	CASSSRTDYEQYF
.	.	TRBV7-8	TRBJ2-7	TGTGCCAGCAGCTTAGGTGCTAGCGGATACCCGGGGGGCGGCTTC	CASSLGASGYPGGGF
.	.	TRBV11-2	TRBJ2-2	TGTGCCAGCAGCTTACCAGCGGAAACTAACCCCGGGGAGCTGTTTTTT	CASSLPAETNPGELFF
many	.	TRBV13	TRBJ1-5	TGTGCCAGCAGCTTAAGAGCTAGCAATCAGCCCCAGCATTTT	CASSLRASNQPQHF
.	.	TRBV6-1	TRBJ1-3	TGTGCCAGCTACGAGACAGGAAACACCATATATTTT	CASYETGNTIYF
many	.	TRBV5-4	TRBJ2-7	TGTGCCAGCAGTCAAGGGGGACTCGGCTCCTACGAGCAGTACTTC	CASSQGGLGSYEQYF
many	.	TRBV5-5	TRBJ2-5	TGTGCCAGCAGCTCTGGGGAAGAGACCCAGTACTTC	CASSSGEETQYF
many	.	TRBV11-3	TRBJ2-5	TGTGCCAGCAGCAAACAGGTGGGGCAAGAGACCCAGTACTTC	CASSKQVGQETQYF
.	.	TRBV3-1	TRBJ2-4	TGTGCCAGCAGCCAAGTCTCGGGGGGCGCGAACATTCAGTACTTC	CASSQVSGGANIQYF
few	.	TRBV6-1	TRBJ1-2	TGTGCCAGCAGTGAGGGCTGGCAGCTGGGGTTTGGCTACACCTTC	CASSEGWQLGFGYTF
.	.	TRBV12-3/TRBV12-4	TRBJ1-5	TGTGCCAGCAGCCTGACTAGCGGGAGAGTCGAGGGGGATAAGCCCCAGCATTTT	CASSLTSGRVEGDKPQHF
many	.	TRBV19	TRBJ2-6	TGTGCCTCCAAAAGGGGCTCTGGGGCCAACGTCCTGACTTTC	CASKRGSGANVLTF
many	.	TRBV20-1	TRBJ2-7	TGCAGTGCTAGTTCCCGGGAGCCCTACGAGCAGTACTTC	CSASSREPYEQYF
many	.	TRBV9	TRBJ1-1	TGTGCCAGCAGCGTATCTCGGGACACTGAAGCTTTCTTT	CASSVSRDTEAFF
.	TRBD1	TRBV29-1	TRBJ1-2	TGCAGCGTTGAAAGCGACGAAGCGGCAGGGGGCAGCTATGGCTACACCTTC	CSVESDEAAGGSYGYTF
many	TRBD1	TRBV24-1	TRBJ1-2	TGTGCCACCAGTGATCATGGACAGGGAGCGTATGGCTACACCTTC	CATSDHGQGAYGYTF
many	TRBD2	TRBV12-3/TRBV12-4	TRBJ2-1	TGTGCCAGCAGTTTGGGTTGGGGGGCGGGGGGACACAATGAGCAGTTCTTC	CASSLGWGAGGHNEQFF
many	.	TRBV19	TRBJ1-2	TGTGCCAGTAGTATTCCCCAATCCCTATATGGCTACACCTTC	CASSIPQSLYGYTF
.	.	TRBV7-3	TRBJ2-1	TGTGCCAGCAGCTATGGACTAAGCTCCTACAATGAGCAGCCCTTC	CASSYGLSSYNEQPF
many	.	TRBV12-3/TRBV12-4	TRBJ2-7	TGTGCCAGCAGTTTATTCGGGTACGAGCAGTACTTC	CASSLFGYEQYF
.	TRBD1	TRBV12-3/TRBV12-4	TRBJ1-3	TGTGCCAGCAGTTTCGGTAGCGGGACAGGGTATGGAAACACCATATATTTT	CASSFGSGTGYGNTIYF
few	.	TRBV18	TRBJ1-1	TGTGCCAGCTCACCTGGCAGGGGCACTGAAGCTTTCTTT	CASSPGRGTEAFF
many	TRBD2	TRBV5-4	TRBJ2-5	TGTGCCAGCAGCGGGGGGGGGATCCGGGAGACCCAGTACTTC	CASSGGGIRETQYF
many	.	TRBV20-1	TRBJ1-2	TGCAGTGCTCCCCCCCGGAAGGGTTTACATTTAATCTATGGCTACACCTTC	CSAPPRKGLHLIYGYTF
many	TRBD2	TRBV7-2	TRBJ2-1	TGTGCCAGCAGCAAGGGACTAGCGGGAGGGGGTGAGCAGTTCTTC	CASSKGLAGGGEQFF
many	.	TRBV2	TRBJ2-6	TGTGCCAGCAGGGCCCAGCGTGCCTCTGGGGCCAACGTCCTGACTTTC	CASRAQRASGANVLTF
.	.	TRBV2	TRBJ2-1	TGTGCCAGCAGTGAAAAGGGCTGGCGGGATGAGCAGTTCTTC	CASSEKGWRDEQFF
many	.	TRBV20-1	TRBJ1-5	TGCAGTGCTAGAGATTCACCTAGCAATCAGCCCCAGCATTTT	CSARDSPSNQPQHF
.	.	TRBV6-2/TRBV6-3	TRBJ2-6	TGTGCCAGCAGTTACTCCTCGAACCAAGGTCTCTCTGGGGCCAACGTCCTGACTTTC	CASSYSSNQGLSGANVLTF
.	TRBD1	TRBV15	TRBJ1-6	TGTGCCACCAGCAGAGATCTAAGACAGGGGAGTTCACCCCTCCACTTT	CATSRDLRQGSSPLHF
once	TRBD2	TRBV7-6	TRBJ2-3	TGTGCCAGTCCGGATGCGGGGGGCACAGATACGCAGTATTTT	CASPDAGGTDTQYF
.	.	TRBV7-2	TRBJ2-5	TGTGCCAGCAGCTACAGCGCGGGCGACCAAGAGACCCAGTACTTC	CASSYSAGDQETQYF
.	.	TRBV11-3	TRBJ2-3	TGTGCCAGCAGCTTAGTAGCCCCAGATACGCAGTATTTT	CASSLVAPDTQYF
.	TRBD1	TRBV6-6	TRBJ2-3	TGTGCCAGCAGTTTGGGACAGGGGGGCCACGAGCAGTATTTT	CASSLGQGGHEQYF
many	.	TRBV6-1	TRBJ1-2	TGTGCCAGCAGTGACCTCAGGGAGGGCTACACCTTC	CASSDLREGYTF
many	.	TRBV28	TRBJ1-5	TGTGCCAACTCCGAAAATAGCAATCAGCCCCAGCATTTT	CANSENSNQPQHF
.	.	TRBV12-3/TRBV12-4	TRBJ2-2	TGTGCCAGCAGGCTTAGCCCGGGTATCACCGGGGAGCTGTTTTTT	CASRLSPGITGELFF
.	.	TRBV19	TRBJ2-7	TGTGCCAGTAGTCCCCTCACGGGAGCCTCCTACGAGCAGTACTTC	CASSPLTGASYEQYF
.	.	TRBV9	TRBJ2-7	TGTGCCAGCAGCAGCGTAGGACAGTTCAACGAGCAGTACTTC	CASSSVGQFNEQYF
many	TRBD1	TRBV5-4	TRBJ1-6	TGTGCCAGCAGCTTGGCTGGGACAGGGGGTCCACCCCTCCACTTT	CASSLAGTGGPPLHF
.	.	TRBV20-1	TRBJ1-2	TGCAGTGCTAAGGATGTCACCGGAGGCTTGGGCTACACCTTC	CSAKDVTGGLGYTF
.	.	TRBV24-1	TRBJ2-3	TGTGCCACATCGGCTGTGAGCACAGATACGCAGTATTTT	CATSAVSTDTQYF
.	TRBD1	TRBV7-9	TRBJ2-5	TGTGCCAGCAGCTTCGCGACAGGGGACCAGTACTTC	CASSFATGDQYF
many	.	TRBV5-5	TRBJ1-2	TGTGCCAGCAGCAGGACCGGGACGGGGGCTTTAGGCTATGGCTACACCTTC	CASSRTGTGALGYGYTF
many	.	TRBV7-2	TRBJ2-1	TGTGCCAGCAGCCACCCGGGACTGAGCTCCTACAATGAGCAGTTCTTC	CASSHPGLSSYNEQFF
many	.	TRBV19	TRBJ1-2	TGTGCCAGTAGTATTTCGGGGGGCTCTGGCTACACCTTC	CASSISGGSGYTF
many	.	TRBV4-2	TRBJ2-7	TGTGCCAGCAGCCAAGATCTTTTTCGGCATTACGAGCAGTACTTC	CASSQDLFRHYEQYF
many	TRBD1	TRBV5-1	TRBJ1-2	TGCGCCAGCAGCTTCCAAGCCGGGACAGGGGCTTTCGGCTACACCTTC	CASSFQAGTGAFGYTF
few	.	TRBV25-1	TRBJ1-1	TGTGCCAGCAGTGAATTTAACACTGAAGCTTTCTTT	CASSEFNTEAFF
many	TRBD2	TRBV5-1	TRBJ2-3	TGCGCCAGCAGCTCCCTAGCGGGGAGCACAGATACGCAGTATTTT	CASSSLAGSTDTQYF
many	TRBD1	TRBV6-2/TRBV6-3	TRBJ2-7	TGTGCCACCACAGGGGCTGTCGAGCAGTACTTC	CATTGAVEQYF
many	.	TRBV27	TRBJ2-7	TGTGCCAGCAGTCAATACGGGACAAACTACGAGCAGTACTTC	CASSQYGTNYEQYF
.	TRBD1	TRBV25-1	TRBJ2-5	TGTGCCGGCAGTGATCTTCGACAGGGAGAAGAGACCCAGTACTTC	CAGSDLRQGEETQYF